This TCR beta chain was captured by sequencing in a study of cytomegalovirus exposure and HLA in healthy donors. Study-wide results and limits: Accurate predictions that matched the HLA-A and HLA-B alleles of most subjects were reportedly made from TCR beta sequences. Reportedly, fewer N-insertions than the 666-donor mean appeared in an Asian-associated ancestry cluster in a later analysis.

This clone was observed a few times. Its antigen remains unknown. PCR amplification relied on 60 Vbeta primers (plus 13 Jbeta primers). The repertoire was sequenced with immunoSEQ multiplex PCR; TCRdb's copy has only in-frame clones and lacks some. The repertoire includes 100,000 to 150,000 clones, more than 65% of them detected once, and roughly 2.5% sits in the top ten. Each of the donors was a healthy bone marrow donor. CDR1 is LGHNA, CDR2 YSLEER, per germline. V gave up 1 base and J gave up 3 bases; unmatched junction bases: 3. This CDR3 has 15 amino acids. The rearrangement uses TRBV4-3 and TRBJ2-1, with TRBD2 identical over 7 bases. Sequenced sample: PBMCs. The clonotype originates from a man aged 50 to 59 in good health and CMV-seronegative. For the CDR3, the DNA is TGCGCCAGCAGCCAAGTCCAGCGGGACTACAATGAGCAGTTCTTC. Its protein is CASSQVQRDYNEQFF.